The T cell receptor beta chain described here comes from a study of blood T cell repertoires in COVID-19. Study at large: COVID-19 samples, acute and convalescent, were from the United States, Italy and Spain. Sample material is recorded as cDNA or gDNA derived from T cells, B-cell-depleted T cells, or PBMCs.

The junction had 10 bases not matched to a gene; V was cut back by 5 bases and J by 7 bases. Germline loops: CDR1 SNHLY, CDR2 FYNNEI. The CDR3 length is 15 residues. Per the original data handling: Estimated nucleated cell counts came from reference gene primer amplification. Produced via immunoSEQ multiplex PCR; TCRdb's table is partial and in-frame only. That table furnishes V, J and clone size, whereas the DNA furnished D and trimming. The top ten clones hold 4.5% to 7% of a sample with about 200,000 clones, around 80% of them seen once. This clone has a handful of counts. The specimen was peripheral blood. The TCR sequence derives from a woman aged 70-85 years with acute or convalescent COVID-19. J is TRBJ1-4 and V is TRBV2; 7 bases are a match to TRBD1. The CDR3 loop is CASSKNRGGGEKLFF. CDR3 bases: TGTGCCAGCAGTAAGAACAGGGGTGGAGGTGAAAAACTGTTTTTT.